Here is one T cell receptor (beta chain) with its context. Its antigen is not identified. The sample belongs to a study of T cell responses to AZD1222 COVID-19 vaccine. Using immunoSEQ multiplex PCR, the repertoire was profiled, and TCRdb retains in-frame clones only, with some absent. Among approximately 140,000 clones listed, roughly 90% were seen once. Whole-study results and caveats: It was only 6 or 7 AZD1222 recipients who were seropositive at baseline.

CDR3 size: 16 residues. V shed 8 bases and J 4 bases; nucleotides not matched to a gene: 5. Germline assignment: CDR1 SNHLY and CDR2 FYNNEI. The chain joins TRBV2 to TRBJ2-2; 15 bases align to TRBD2. This receptor was obtained from an adult who received the AZD1222 COVID-19 vaccine. The sample was peripheral blood, taken 28 days after the second AZD1222 dose. The chain's CDR3 is CASRGLAGGRTGELFF. The CDR3 nucleotides read TGTGCCAGCCGGGGACTAGCGGGAGGCCGCACCGGGGAGCTGTTTTTT.